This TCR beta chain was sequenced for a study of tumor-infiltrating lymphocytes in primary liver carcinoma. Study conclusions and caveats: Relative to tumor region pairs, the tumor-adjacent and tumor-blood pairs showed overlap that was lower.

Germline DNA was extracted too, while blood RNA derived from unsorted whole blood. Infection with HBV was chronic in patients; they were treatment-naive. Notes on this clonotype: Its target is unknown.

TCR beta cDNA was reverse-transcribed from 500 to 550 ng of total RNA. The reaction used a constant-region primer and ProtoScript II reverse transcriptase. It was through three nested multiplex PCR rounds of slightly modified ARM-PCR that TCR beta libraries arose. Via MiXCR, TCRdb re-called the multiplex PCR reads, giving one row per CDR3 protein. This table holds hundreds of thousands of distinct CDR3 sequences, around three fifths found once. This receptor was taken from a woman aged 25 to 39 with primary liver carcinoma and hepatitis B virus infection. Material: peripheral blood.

CDR3 nucleotides: TGTGCCAGCAGCTTACGTACAGGGGGCTTAGGAACCGGGGAGCTGTTTTTT. This encodes CASSLRTGGLGTGELFF. This chain uses TRBV7-9 with TRBJ2-2, with TRBD1 matching 9 bases. V lost 2 bases, J lost 5 bases, and 9 bases stayed unmatched. In germline, CDR1 is SEHNR, CDR2 FQNEAQ (reference sequence). CDR3 length: 17 amino acids.